The clone carrying this T cell receptor beta chain was picked up a small number of times. Its specificity is unknown. Unique molecular identifiers had been added to the TCR beta cDNA libraries. A single record per CDR3 protein comes from TCRdb applying MiXCR to the PCR reads. The repertoire holds hundreds of thousands of distinct CDR3 sequences, with 25% to 30% as singletons. This record comes from a study of post-analysis software for immune sequencing data. Trimming removed 4 bases from V and 8 bases from J, with 19 bases in between. The length of the CDR3 is 15 residues. CDR1 and CDR2 (germline): SGHRS, YFSETQ. Study results and limitations: Patients used five TRBV segments, including TRBV5-6, TRBV5-1 and TRBV20-1, more often than controls.

This chain joins TRBV5-1 and TRBJ2-1, with D possibly TRBD1 on 6 matching bases. This sequence originates from a girl aged 5-17 years with multiple sclerosis. What was sequenced was blood. CDR3 residues: CASSPQGPTIDEQFF. DNA for the CDR3: TGCGCCAGCAGCCCCCAGGGGCCCACTATTGATGAGCAGTTCTTC.